Each of the 5 T cell receptor beta chains below was sequenced from the same sample in a study of cytotoxic CD8 clonotypes in ibrutinib-treated CLL. Produced via immunoSEQ multiplex PCR; TCRdb's table is partial and in-frame only. The sample records around 310,000 clones, around four fifths being singletons. This specimen consisted of PBMCs, obtained before ibrutinib treatment. These receptor sequences come from a human donor with chronic lymphocytic leukemia.

The rearrangement uses TRBV7-9 and TRBJ1-2; maybe TRBD1 (6 bases). Germline CDR1 SEHNR, CDR2 FQNEAQ (reference sequence). V was trimmed by 1 base and J by 4 bases, leaving 7 bases between them. The CDR3 loop spans 13 amino acids. The CDR3 loop reads CASSLGDIYGYTF. The CDR3, as DNA: TGTGCCAGCAGCTTAGGGGACATCTATGGCTACACCTTC.

This clone was observed a few times. The chain employs TRBV7-7 and TRBJ2-5, with TRBD1 matching 7 bases. The CDR3 has 14 amino acids. J gave up 1 base and V 4 bases, and 3 bases lay outside the gene matches. Looked up from germline, CDR1 is SSHAT and CDR2 is FNYEAQ (reference sequence). CDR3 DNA: TGTGCCAGCAGCTGGGGGACAGTCCAAGAGACCCAGTACTTC. Residues: CASSWGTVQETQYF.

The chain joins TRBV5-1 to TRBJ2-1; 9 bases agree with TRBD2. The CDR3 spans 14 residues. After removal of 7 bases from V and 0 bases from J, the junction contained 2 bases not matched to a gene. Germline V lookup: CDR1 SGHRS, CDR2 YFSETQ. The DNA for the CDR3 is TGCGCCAGCGGTAGCGGGGGCTCCTACAATGAGCAGTTCTTC. It codes for CASGSGGSYNEQFF. Using reference TRBV5-1 and TRBJ2-1 for the parts outside the CDR3, the full variable domain is KAGVTQTPRYLIKTRGQQVTLSCSPISGHRSVSWYQQTPGQGLQFLFEYFSETQRNKGNFPGRFSGRQFSNSRSEMNVSTLELGDSALYLCASGSGGSYNEQFFGPGTRLTVL.

This clone was observed once. V gene TRBV7-9 combines with J gene TRBJ2-5; 7 bases are shared with TRBD1. CDR3 length: 16 amino acids. V trimming: 0 bases; J trimming: 1 base; junction bases outside the gene matches: 5. Germline V gives CDR1 SEHNR, CDR2 FQNEAQ (reference sequence). The CDR3 sequence is CASSLAMGTAQETQYF. Here the CDR3 DNA reads TGTGCCAGCAGCTTAGCCATGGGGACAGCCCAAGAGACCCAGTACTTC.

This clone was seen once. The chain links TRBV30 to TRBJ1-4; no reliable D call. The V end was cut by 0 bases, the J end by 4 bases, with 9 bases between. The CDR3 runs to 14 residues. The V gene's germline CDR1 is GTSNPN and CDR2 SVGIG (reference sequence). The CDR3 DNA reads TGTGCCTGGAGTGTACGGGGAGGTAATGAAAAACTGTTTTTT. Amino acid sequence: CAWSVRGGNEKLFF.